Given below is one T cell receptor beta chain in context. The antigen remains unidentified. The sample comes from a study of persistence of HIV-infected CD4 T cells. An overlapping HIV-1 Gag peptide pool stimulated these cells at roughly 1 ug/peptide/mL. CD40L-negative CD69-negative CD45RO-high memory CD4+ T cells were sorted as populations depleted of antigen-responding cells. Inclusion required CMV-positive serology and CD4+ counts above 400 cells/uL. The libraries were made with immunoSEQ version 4 in survey mode. The assay was immunoSEQ multiplex PCR, and TCRdb's table has in-frame clones only and misses some. In the table there are about 36,000 clones, more than 75% of which are singletons. Germline V CDR1 and CDR2: MNHEY, SVGAGI. The CDR3 consists of 14 residues. The V gene end was trimmed by 2 bases and the J gene end by 5 bases; junction bases not matched to a gene: 5.

V gene TRBV6-5 combines with J gene TRBJ2-7, with 8 bases that match TRBD2. The sample was cultured CD4+ T cells from PBMCs, taken from a patient who received antiretroviral therapy. This clonotype was sampled from an adult with HIV. The donor label of this sample is uncertain. The CDR3: CASSYQRGQDEQYF. The CDR3 DNA is TGTGCCAGCAGTTACCAGCGGGGGCAGGACGAGCAGTACTTC.